This T cell receptor beta chain appears in the sequencing data of a study of T cells in localized non-small cell lung cancer. Study-wide findings and caveats: Adjacent lung exhibited a median of 57 among the 100 most abundant tumor clones.

The CDR3 loop spans 12 amino acids. Germline CDR1 is LNHNV and CDR2 is YYDKDF (reference sequence). V lost 1 base to trimming and J lost 5 bases, with 5 bases between them. To note about this clone: Its specificity is unknown.

TCRdb's table, derived via immunoSEQ multiplex PCR, lists solely in-frame clones and lacks some. The sample lists under 25,000 clones; around 90% were seen once. The chain carries TRBV15 and TRBJ1-1; D remains unclear. This TCR was sampled from a male donor at least 60 years old with stage I squamous cell lung carcinoma. The input for sequencing was peripheral blood, taken before any cancer treatment. This CDR3 is CATSRASTEAFF. CDR3 bases: TGTGCCACCAGCAGAGCTTCTACTGAAGCTTTCTTT. Based on the CDR3 plus reference TRBV15 and TRBJ1-1, the full variable domain is DAMVIQNPRYQVTQFGKPVTLSCSQTLNHNVMYWYQQKSSQAPKLLFHYYDKDFNNEADTPDNFQSRRPNTSFCFLDIRSPGLGDTAMYLCATSRASTEAFFGQGTRLTVV.